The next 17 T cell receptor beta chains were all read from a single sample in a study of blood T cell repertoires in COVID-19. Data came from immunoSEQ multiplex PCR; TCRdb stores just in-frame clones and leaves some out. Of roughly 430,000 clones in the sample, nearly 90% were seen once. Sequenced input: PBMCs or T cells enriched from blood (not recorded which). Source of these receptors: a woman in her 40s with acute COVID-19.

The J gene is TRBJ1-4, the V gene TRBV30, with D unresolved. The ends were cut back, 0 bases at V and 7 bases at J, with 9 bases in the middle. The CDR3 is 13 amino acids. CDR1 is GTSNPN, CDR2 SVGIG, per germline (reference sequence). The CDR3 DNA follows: TGTGCCTGGAGTGTTACGGCGGGTGAAAAACTGTTTTTT. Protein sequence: CAWSVTAGEKLFF. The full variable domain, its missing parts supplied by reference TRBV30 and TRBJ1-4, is SQTIHQWPATLVQPVGSPLSLECTVEGTSNPNLYWYRQAAGRGLQLLFYSVGIGQISSEVPQNLSASRPQDRQFILSSKKLLLSDSGFYLCAWSVTAGEKLFFGSGTQLSVL.

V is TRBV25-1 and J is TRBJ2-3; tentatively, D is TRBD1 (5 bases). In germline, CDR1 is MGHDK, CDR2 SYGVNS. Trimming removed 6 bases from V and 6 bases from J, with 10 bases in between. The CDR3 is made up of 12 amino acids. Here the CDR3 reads CASRLDSDTQYF. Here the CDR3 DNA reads TGTGCCAGCAGACTCGACAGCGATACGCAGTATTTT.

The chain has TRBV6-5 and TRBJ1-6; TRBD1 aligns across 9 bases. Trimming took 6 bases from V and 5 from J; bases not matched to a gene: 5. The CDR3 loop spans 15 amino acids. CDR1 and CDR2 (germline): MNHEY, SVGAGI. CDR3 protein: CASREGQGNNSPLHF. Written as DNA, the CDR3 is TGTGCCAGCAGGGAGGGACAGGGAAATAATTCACCCCTCCACTTT.

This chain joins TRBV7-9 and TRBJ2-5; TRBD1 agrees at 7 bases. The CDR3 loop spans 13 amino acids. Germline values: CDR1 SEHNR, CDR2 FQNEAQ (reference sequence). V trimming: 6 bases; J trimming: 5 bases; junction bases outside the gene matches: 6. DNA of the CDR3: TGTGCCAGCAGTCCCCAGGGGGAGGAGACCCAGTACTTC. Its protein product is CASSPQGEETQYF.

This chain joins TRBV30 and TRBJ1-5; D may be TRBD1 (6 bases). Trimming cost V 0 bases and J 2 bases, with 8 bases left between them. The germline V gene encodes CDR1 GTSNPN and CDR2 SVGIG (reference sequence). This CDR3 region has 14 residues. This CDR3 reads CAWSVKGGNQPQHF. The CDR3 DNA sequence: TGTGCCTGGAGTGTTAAGGGGGGCAATCAGCCCCAGCATTTT.

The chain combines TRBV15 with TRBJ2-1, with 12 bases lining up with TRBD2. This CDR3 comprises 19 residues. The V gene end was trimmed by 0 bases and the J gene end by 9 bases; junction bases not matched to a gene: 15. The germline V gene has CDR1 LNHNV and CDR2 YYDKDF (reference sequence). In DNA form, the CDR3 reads TGTGCCACCAGCAGAGATGGGCTAGCGGGGGGGCCGTTGGCTGGTGAGCAGTTCTTC. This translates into CATSRDGLAGGPLAGEQFF.

The chain's CDR3 is CASSVEGALGRDTQYF. The CDR3 coding sequence is TGCGCCAGCAGTGTCGAGGGGGCACTCGGGAGAGATACGCAGTATTTT. J is TRBJ2-3 and V is TRBV5-1; perhaps TRBD1 as D (7 bases). This CDR3 has 16 residues. From germline, CDR1 is SGHRS and CDR2 YFSETQ. V was clipped by 5 bases and J by 5 bases, with 21 bases between them.

The CDR3 region has the DNA TGCAGCGTTGAACCAACAGGGGGCGATGAGCAGTTCTTC. It specifies CSVEPTGGDEQFF. The V gene is TRBV29-1, the J gene TRBJ2-1; 9 bases line up with TRBD1. Looked up from germline, CDR1 is SQVTM and CDR2 is ANQGSEA. The CDR3 has 13 amino acids. J gave up 8 bases and V 2 bases, and 4 bases lay outside the gene matches.

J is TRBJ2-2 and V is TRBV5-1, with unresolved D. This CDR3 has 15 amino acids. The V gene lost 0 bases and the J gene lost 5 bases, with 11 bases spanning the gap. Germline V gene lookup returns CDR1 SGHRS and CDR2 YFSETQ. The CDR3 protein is CASSLAQIVTGELFF. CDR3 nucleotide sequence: TGCGCCAGCAGCTTGGCACAGATCGTGACCGGGGAGCTGTTTTTT.

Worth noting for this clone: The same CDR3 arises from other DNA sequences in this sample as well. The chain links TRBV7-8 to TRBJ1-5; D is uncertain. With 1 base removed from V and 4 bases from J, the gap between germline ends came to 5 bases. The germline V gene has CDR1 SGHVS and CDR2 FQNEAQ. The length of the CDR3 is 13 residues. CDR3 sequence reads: CASSLDRNQPQHF. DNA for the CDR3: TGTGCCAGCAGCTTAGACCGGAATCAGCCCCAGCATTTT.

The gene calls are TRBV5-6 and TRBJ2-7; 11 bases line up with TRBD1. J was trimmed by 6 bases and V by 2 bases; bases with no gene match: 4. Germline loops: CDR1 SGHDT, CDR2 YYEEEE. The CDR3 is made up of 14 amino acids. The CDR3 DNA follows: TGTGCCAGCAGCTTCGGACAGGGGGCAGTCGAGCAGTACTTC. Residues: CASSFGQGAVEQYF.

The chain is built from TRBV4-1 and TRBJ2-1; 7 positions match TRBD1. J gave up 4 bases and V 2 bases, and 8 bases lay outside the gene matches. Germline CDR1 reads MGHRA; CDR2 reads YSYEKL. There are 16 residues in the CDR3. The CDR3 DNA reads TGCGCCAGCAGCCAACCAACAGGGGTCGTATACAATGAGCAGTTCTTC. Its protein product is CASSQPTGVVYNEQFF.

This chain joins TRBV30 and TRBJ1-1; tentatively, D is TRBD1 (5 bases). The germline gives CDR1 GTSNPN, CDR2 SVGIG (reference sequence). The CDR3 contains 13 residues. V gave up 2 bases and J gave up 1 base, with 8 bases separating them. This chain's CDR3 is CAWSLTANTEAFF. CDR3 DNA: TGTGCCTGGAGTCTGACAGCGAACACTGAAGCTTTCTTT.

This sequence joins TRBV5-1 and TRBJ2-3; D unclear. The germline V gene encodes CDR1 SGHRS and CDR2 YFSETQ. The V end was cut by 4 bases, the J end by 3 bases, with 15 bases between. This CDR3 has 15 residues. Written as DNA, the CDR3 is TGCGCCAGCAGCCTTAATCTCGAAGCAACAGATACGCAGTATTTT. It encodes CASSLNLEATDTQYF.

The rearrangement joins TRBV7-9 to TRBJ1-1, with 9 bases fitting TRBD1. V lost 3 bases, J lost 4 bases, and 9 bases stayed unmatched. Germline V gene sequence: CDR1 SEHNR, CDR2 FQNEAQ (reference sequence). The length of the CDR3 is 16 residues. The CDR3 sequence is CASSFGTGRRFTEAFF. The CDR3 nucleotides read TGTGCCAGCAGCTTCGGGACAGGGAGAAGGTTCACTGAAGCTTTCTTT.

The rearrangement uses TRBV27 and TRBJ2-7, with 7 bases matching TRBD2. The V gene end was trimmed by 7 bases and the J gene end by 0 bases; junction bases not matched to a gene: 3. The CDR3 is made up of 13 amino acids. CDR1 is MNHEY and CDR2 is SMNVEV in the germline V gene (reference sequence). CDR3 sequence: CASTPGGSYEQYF. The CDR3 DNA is TGTGCCAGCACCCCGGGGGGCTCCTACGAGCAGTACTTC.

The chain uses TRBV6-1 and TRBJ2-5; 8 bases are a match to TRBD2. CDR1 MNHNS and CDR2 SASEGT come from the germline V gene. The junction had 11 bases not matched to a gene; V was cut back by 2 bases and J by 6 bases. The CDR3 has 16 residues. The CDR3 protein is CASSELRRGVRKTQYF. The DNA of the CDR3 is TGTGCCAGCAGTGAATTAAGGCGGGGGGTACGAAAGACCCAGTACTTC.